The sequence of this T cell receptor (beta chain) was determined in a study of cytotoxic CD8 clonotypes in ibrutinib-treated CLL (dated by TCRdb to the early 2020s). Looking at the study overall: The cohort included roughly 15 treatment-naive and ten to twelve relapsed/refractory patients; 17 to 18 were IGHV unmutated. Responses were partial in about 25 patients and complete in 2; after median approximately 67 months follow-up, about 14 stayed in remission and 12 progressed. Samples at response were collected after a median of 12 months of treatment, with a range of roughly 6 to 36 months. An average of 255,043 productive templates and 94,082 productive rearrangements was obtained per sample. Longitudinal samples were obtainable from about 30% of the roughly 90 participants in the trial. Cryopreserved peripheral blood mononuclear cells were obtained prior to treatment, at the time of response, and at either disease progression or sustained remission. Every sample from remission and from progressive disease was obtained while the patients were still on ibrutinib. Broad study findings and their caveats: Public clonotypes were found to be uncommon and were observed to contract or remain stable during treatment; the increase in clonality was shown to reflect expansion of private clonotypes at ibrutinib response. Baseline clonality was found to be higher than that of age-matched healthy donors and was strongly correlated with circulating CD8+ T-cell counts. Sustained-remission and progressing patients did not have matched sampling times, and lymph node repertoires were not examined. Clonality increased at ibrutinib response, stayed stable in sustained remission, and fell back toward baseline at progression.

On a MiSeq, deep resolution sequencing aimed for a depth between 1 in 1 million and 1 in 200,000 T cells, with each clonotype covered approximately 9.2x on average. The immunoSEQ hsTCRB Kit was used to generate TCR beta libraries. The published analysis was carried out like this. Data were analyzed with ImmunoSEQ Data Assistant and ImmunoSEQ Analyzer, with V, D and J genes assigned per IMGT definitions. Clonality, with values ranging from 0 to 1, was calculated as one minus the normalized Shannon entropy of productive rearrangement frequencies. Only overrepresented clonotypes making up at least 0.05% of each patient's repertoire were included in the public clonotype analysis. About a dozen age-matched healthy donor repertoires from immuneACCESS served as clonality controls. Imported from immuneACCESS, the table was reduced by TCRdb to in-frame sequences with V and J called. These copies leave out some clones; in studies compared against another copy, an unresolved V gene accounts for under half, and the cause of the remainder is not known. The V and J calls and clone size were taken over from that table, and D and trimming were inferred from the DNA. This sample has around 150,000 clones in its table, and approximately 77% of those were observed once. The ten top clones hold about 2.1% of the sample.

Of note for this clone: Its recognized antigen is unknown. No per-base quality is available; no much larger clone lies one base away.

What the time point label conveys for this sample: more than 10 months on ibrutinib. For TCR beta library preparation, 2 to 2.5 micrograms of genomic DNA were isolated from cryopreserved PBMCs. Longitudinal blood samples from CLL patients receiving ibrutinib monotherapy were subjected to high-throughput TCR beta sequencing. The patients took part in an open-label, single-center phase 2 trial of ibrutinib monotherapy. The sequencing used PBMCs, collected after 12 months of ibrutinib treatment. The clonotype was recovered from a human donor with chronic lymphocytic leukemia.

The CDR3 here reads CASSGTGSGNTIYF. Here is the DNA: TGTGCCAGCAGTGGGACAGGGTCTGGAAACACCATATATTTT. The receptor chain draws on TRBV28 and TRBJ1-3, with 9 central nucleotides matching TRBD1. Sequences MDHEN (CDR1) and SYDVKM (CDR2) are obtained from the germline V gene. Relative to germline, V is missing 5 bases and J is missing 1 base, with 0 bases of the junction outside any gene match. The CDR3 runs 14 amino acids, cysteine and phenylalanine included. The retained sequence is limited to the CDR3, 42 bases, with the frame set at the first base.